The 24 T cell receptor beta chains given below trace back to one sample, sequenced in a study of cytomegalovirus exposure and HLA in healthy donors. Primers included in the PCR were 60 Vbeta and 13 Jbeta primers. This table comes from immunoSEQ multiplex PCR, and its TCRdb copy is limited to in-frame clones, with some not included. The data hold about 260,000 clones, with 80% to 90% observed a single time. The sequenced material came from PBMCs. The receptor source for this set is a middle-aged woman in good health and CMV-seropositive.

A single count supports this clone. J is TRBJ2-1 and V is TRBV5-5, with 7 nucleotides matching TRBD2. The CDR3 sequence is 15 residues long. Germline values: CDR1 SGHKS, CDR2 YYEKEE (reference sequence). J lost 8 bases, V lost 0 bases, and 8 bases had no gene match. CDR3 DNA sequence: TGTGCCAGCAGCTTGGAACTAGCGTTAGGAGATGAGCAGTTCTTC. Translated, it gives CASSLELALGDEQFF.

In this sample, this clone turned up a few times. The gene calls are TRBV29-1 and TRBJ2-5; TRBD1 matches at 8 bases. The CDR3 length is 11 residues. Per germline, CDR1 SQVTM and CDR2 ANQGSEA. Here the CDR3 reads CSSRTGETQYF. In DNA form, the CDR3 reads TGCAGTTCACGGACAGGGGAGACCCAGTACTTC.

Only a few counts were recorded for this clone. The chain uses TRBV19 and TRBJ2-3; TRBD2 agrees at 7 bases. Trimming at V came to 3 bases and at J to 6 bases, leaving 9 bases not matched to a gene. CDR1 is LNHDA, CDR2 SQIVND, per germline (reference sequence). CDR3 size: 15 residues. The CDR3 nucleotides are TGTGCCAGTAGTATGTCAGCGGGGCCCGGGGATACGCAGTATTTT. This translates into CASSMSAGPGDTQYF.

This chain connects TRBV27 to TRBJ2-3, with 7 bases that match TRBD1. Germline trimming cut 7 bases from V and 1 base from J; bases unmatched to any gene: 14. This CDR3 has 17 residues. Germline assignment: CDR1 MNHEY and CDR2 SMNVEV (reference sequence). The CDR3 DNA follows: TGTGCCAGCAACGAGTGCCGACAGGGTGTCGGCACAGATACGCAGTATTTT. Translating gives CASNECRQGVGTDTQYF.

The chain links TRBV7-6 to TRBJ2-2, with D perhaps matching TRBD2 (6 bases). Germline V gene lookup returns CDR1 SGHVS and CDR2 FNYEAQ. The ends were cut back, 5 bases at V and 7 bases at J, with 20 bases in the middle. The CDR3 extends over 16 amino acids. CDR3 in DNA: TGTGCCAGCAGCCAACCCGGACGGGCCGGGGGCGGGGAGCTGTTTTTT. Protein: CASSQPGRAGGGELFF.

This chain joins TRBV7-2 and TRBJ2-5; possibly TRBD2 for D (6 bases). Germline lookup yields CDR1 SGHTA and CDR2 FQGNSA. V was pared by 3 bases and J by 2 bases, with 10 bases between. The CDR3 spans 14 residues. The CDR3 loop is CASSFRDFQETQYF. The CDR3 DNA follows: TGTGCCAGCAGCTTCCGGGACTTTCAAGAGACCCAGTACTTC.

The rearrangement joins TRBV28 to TRBJ2-1, with 7 bases aligning to TRBD2. Germline V lookup: CDR1 MDHEN, CDR2 SYDVKM. The CDR3 is 16 residues long. V was pared by 4 bases and J by 7 bases, with 13 bases of the junction left unmatched. CDR3 coding DNA: TGTGCCAGCAGTTCCTTGGGGTTAGCGGGTAGTAATGAGCAGTTCTTC. Translation: CASSSLGLAGSNEQFF.

V and J are TRBV9 and TRBJ2-3; TRBD2 aligns across 11 bases. The V gene's germline CDR1 is SGDLS and CDR2 YYNGEE. The V and J ends lost 2 bases and 0 bases, in that order; junction bases with no gene match: 8. CDR3 size: 18 residues. For the CDR3, the DNA is TGTGCCAGCAGCGTGCTCTCACTAGCGGGAGCAAGCACAGATACGCAGTATTTT. Protein sequence: CASSVLSLAGASTDTQYF.

This clone occurred a few times. The chain couples TRBV4-2 to TRBJ1-5, with D uncertain. V lost 0 bases and J 4 bases, leaving 16 bases between the germline ends. The CDR3 has 17 residues. The germline gives CDR1 LGHNA, CDR2 YNFKEQ. The CDR3 DNA reads as TGTGCCAGCAGCCAAGAGGCAGGAGCTGGGAGTAATCAGCCCCAGCATTTT. This sequence encodes CASSQEAGAGSNQPQHF.

The table lists this clone with a count of one. The V call is TRBV5-4, the J call TRBJ2-3; a possible D gene is TRBD2 (6 bases). CDR3 length: 16 amino acids. The V end lost 1 base, the J end lost 2 bases, and 14 bases lay between the germline ends. Germline CDR1 reads SGHNT; CDR2 reads YYREEE (reference sequence). Here the CDR3 DNA reads TGTGCCAGCAGCTTGAGGGCGGGAACCAACACAGATACGCAGTATTTT. Residues: CASSLRAGTNTDTQYF. The variable domain in full, with the rest retrieved from reference TRBV5-4 and TRBJ2-3, is ETGVTQSPTHLIKTRGQQVTLRCSSQSGHNTVSWYQQALGQGPQFIFQYYREEENGRGNFPPRFSGLQFPNYSSELNVNALELDDSALYLCASSLRAGTNTDTQYFGPGTRLTVL.

The CDR3 DNA reads TGTGCCAGCAGTTCACCCGGGGGGGGGCAACGGGAAAAACTGTTTTTT. It yields the protein CASSSPGGGQREKLFF. This chain joins TRBV28 and TRBJ1-4; a possible D gene is TRBD1 (6 bases). This CDR3 comprises 16 residues. Germline V gives CDR1 MDHEN, CDR2 SYDVKM. Trimming cost V 4 bases and J 8 bases, with 20 bases left between them.

This clone appeared a few times. This chain connects TRBV7-9 to TRBJ2-3; tentative D call: TRBD1 (5 bases). This CDR3 is built from 14 residues. CDR1 is SEHNR and CDR2 is FQNEAQ in the germline V gene (reference sequence). V was clipped by 3 bases and J by 2 bases, with 9 bases between them. This CDR3 reads CASSFAGNTDTQYF. The CDR3 DNA follows: TGTGCCAGCAGCTTTGCAGGGAACACAGATACGCAGTATTTT.

This sequence joins TRBV6-5 and TRBJ2-4; the match to TRBD2 covers 8 bases. V shed 4 bases and J 2 bases; nucleotides not matched to a gene: 7. CDR1 and CDR2 from the germline V gene are MNHEY and SVGAGI. The CDR3 contains 16 residues. The DNA for the CDR3 is TGTGCCAGCAGTTCTGAGCGGGAGTGGCCCAAAAACATTCAGTACTTC. Its protein is CASSSEREWPKNIQYF.

This sequence joins TRBV7-6 and TRBJ2-1, with TRBD2 matching over 15 bases. The ends lost 1 base at V and 9 bases at J; junction bases unmatched: 4. This CDR3 has 16 amino acids. Germline V gene sequence: CDR1 SGHVS, CDR2 FNYEAQ. The CDR3 DNA reads as TGTGCCAGCAGCTTAGTGGCGGGACTAGCGGGAGGTGAGCAGTTCTTC. This translates into CASSLVAGLAGGEQFF.

This chain connects TRBV27 to TRBJ2-3, with 10 bases that match TRBD1. Germline loops: CDR1 MNHEY, CDR2 SMNVEV (reference sequence). The CDR3 has 15 residues. The V and J ends lost 5 bases and 3 bases, in that order; junction bases with no gene match: 5. This CDR3 is CASSRGDRGTDTQYF. CDR3 nucleotides: TGTGCCAGCAGTCGGGGGGACAGGGGAACAGATACGCAGTATTTT.

This clone was found once. The rearrangement joins TRBV2 to TRBJ1-2, with D maybe TRBD1 (5 bases). The V and J ends lost 6 bases and 3 bases respectively, with 11 bases between them. This CDR3 is built from 13 residues. CDR1 is SNHLY, CDR2 FYNNEI, per germline. The CDR3 region has the DNA TGTGCCAGCAGGGGTAGGGGTTACTATGGCTACACCTTC. It codes for CASRGRGYYGYTF.

This clone appeared once. The chain uses TRBV7-3 and TRBJ1-2; no clear D. Trimming cost V 2 bases and J 6 bases, with 10 bases left between them. CDR1 is SGHTA, CDR2 FQGTGA, per germline. CDR3 size: 13 residues. CDR3 protein: CASSLGPGDGYTF. CDR3 in DNA: TGTGCCAGCAGCTTAGGCCCCGGAGATGGCTACACCTTC.

V and J are TRBV19 and TRBJ2-2, with TRBD2 matching over 7 bases. V gave up 3 bases and J gave up 4 bases; unmatched junction bases: 5. CDR1 is LNHDA, CDR2 SQIVND, per germline (reference sequence). The CDR3 is 15 amino acids. In DNA, the CDR3 is TGTGCCAGTAGTATTGGGGAGGGACGCACCGGGGAGCTGTTTTTT. Its protein is CASSIGEGRTGELFF.

The V call is TRBV30, the J call TRBJ2-2, with D perhaps matching TRBD1 (5 bases). CDR3 length: 14 residues. Per the germline V gene, CDR1 is GTSNPN and CDR2 is SVGIG (reference sequence). Trimming stripped 0 bases from V and 5 bases from J, with 10 bases between. The CDR3 coding sequence is TGTGCCTGGAGTGTACAGGAGCGAACCGGGGAGCTGTTTTTT. Residues: CAWSVQERTGELFF.

V gene TRBV14 combines with J gene TRBJ2-7, with D possibly being TRBD2 (6 bases). Germline V gene sequence: CDR1 SGHDN, CDR2 FVKESK. V was pared by 0 bases and J by 3 bases, with 12 bases between. The CDR3 consists of 15 residues. The CDR3 DNA is TGTGCCAGCAGCCAAGATAGACGGGGGATCTACGAGCAGTACTTC. As protein: CASSQDRRGIYEQYF.

This clone was observed once. The chain has TRBV15 and TRBJ1-5, with 11 bases lining up with TRBD1. Germline assignment: CDR1 LNHNV and CDR2 YYDKDF (reference sequence). The CDR3 sequence is 17 residues long. Trimming cost V 2 bases and J 6 bases; bases outside gene matches: 9. Here the CDR3 DNA reads TGTGCCACCAGCAGATGGGGGGACAGGGGGAGGTCTCAGCCCCAGCATTTT. Translating gives CATSRWGDRGRSQPQHF.

The CDR3 nucleotides are TGCGCCAGCAGCCCGTACCTTAGCGGAAAAGAGACCCAGTACTTC. It yields the protein CASSPYLSGKETQYF. The V call is TRBV5-1, the J call TRBJ2-5; a weak D match, TRBD2 (6 bases). Germline V gene lookup returns CDR1 SGHRS and CDR2 YFSETQ. The ends were cut back, 4 bases at V and 3 bases at J, with 16 bases in the middle. The CDR3 contains 15 residues.

The rearrangement links TRBV6-1 to TRBJ1-5; 8 bases agree with TRBD1. This CDR3 contains 15 residues. Germline CDR1 MNHNS, CDR2 SASEGT. The ends lost 5 bases at V and 4 bases at J; junction bases unmatched: 7. CDR3 in amino acids: CASSRDRGGNQPQHF. The DNA for the CDR3 is TGTGCCAGCAGTCGAGACAGGGGCGGAAATCAGCCCCAGCATTTT.

This rearrangement joins TRBV7-9 to TRBJ1-2; TRBD1 aligns across 10 bases. V was clipped by 2 bases and J by 7 bases; unmatched bases: 10. The CDR3 contains 16 residues. The V gene's germline CDR1 is SEHNR and CDR2 FQNEAQ (reference sequence). In nucleotides, the CDR3 is TGTGCCAGCAGCTTAAGGGTTCGAGGGACAGGGGCTGGCTACACCTTC. As protein: CASSLRVRGTGAGYTF.